The clone carrying this T cell receptor (beta chain) was detected a few times. V was trimmed by 4 bases and J by 2 bases, leaving 13 bases between them. This CDR3 spans 15 amino acids. Germline CDR1 reads MGHRA; CDR2 reads YSYEKL. The authors ran a second PCR of 7 to 11 cycles using a sample-barcoded 5' primer and a J-beta primer mix. From the 5' RACE reads, TCRdb called clonotypes with MiXCR, one entry per CDR3 protein. The sample holds around 1,000,000 distinct CDR3 sequences, roughly a quarter seen once. This sample is drawn from a study of blood T cells in healthy people across ages. The sample was also linked to a second study, of T cells of mothers and their children. From that study: The effect of thymic selection on TCR recombination output is similar between related and unrelated pairs.

The specimen was blood. This receptor was taken from a girl aged 2 to 10 in good health. V gene TRBV4-1 combines with J gene TRBJ2-3; D ambiguous. The chain's CDR3 is CASSPPLQTTDTQYF. CDR3 coding DNA: TGCGCCAGCAGCCCTCCCCTCCAGACCACAGATACGCAGTATTTT.